The clone carrying this T cell receptor (beta chain) was detected only a few times. Antigen specificity is unknown. CDR3 size: 14 residues. Germline values: CDR1 SQVTM, CDR2 ANQGSEA. V shed 6 bases and J 5 bases; nucleotides not matched to a gene: 8. This sample was included in a study of CD8 T cells in ankylosing spondylitis. The study, taken as a whole, reports: There was reportedly significant enrichment of clones that were disease-linked in matched ankylosing spondylitis synovial fluid.

TCRdb re-analysed the 5' RACE reads in MiXCR, keeping a single row per CDR3 protein. The sample lists over 150,000 distinct CDR3 sequences; approximately 18% were seen once. This chain links TRBV29-1 with TRBJ2-1; 9 bases are shared with TRBD1. This TCR was sampled from a male donor between 10 and 30 years old with ankylosing spondylitis or in good health (not recorded which). The sequenced sample was blood, either unsorted or a sorted T cell fraction (not recorded which). The CDR3 loop is CSVRTGTGNNEQFF. As DNA, the CDR3 is TGCAGCGTACGAACCGGGACAGGGAACAATGAGCAGTTCTTC.